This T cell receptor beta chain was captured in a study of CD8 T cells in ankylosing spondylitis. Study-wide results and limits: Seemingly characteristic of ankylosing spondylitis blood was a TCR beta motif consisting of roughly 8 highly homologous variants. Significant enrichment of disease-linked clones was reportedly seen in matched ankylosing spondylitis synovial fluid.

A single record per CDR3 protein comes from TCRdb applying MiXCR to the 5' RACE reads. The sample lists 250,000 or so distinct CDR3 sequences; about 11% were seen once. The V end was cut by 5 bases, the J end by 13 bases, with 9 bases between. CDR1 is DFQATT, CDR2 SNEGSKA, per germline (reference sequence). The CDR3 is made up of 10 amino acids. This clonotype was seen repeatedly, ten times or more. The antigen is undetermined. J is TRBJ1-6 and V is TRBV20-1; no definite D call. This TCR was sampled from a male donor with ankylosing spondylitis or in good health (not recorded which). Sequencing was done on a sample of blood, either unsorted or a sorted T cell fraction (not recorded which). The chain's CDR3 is CSAGPFPLHF. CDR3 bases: TGCAGTGCTGGGCCGTTCCCCCTCCACTTT.